This TCR beta chain stems from a study of CD8 T cells in Susac syndrome. Roughly 0.45 to 1 ug RNA was reverse transcribed with random hexamers. MiXCR, run by TCRdb on the immunoSEQ multiplex PCR reads, gives a single entry per CDR3 protein. The profile shows nearly 70,000 distinct CDR3 sequences, 85% to 95% of them singletons. Trimming shortened V by 6 bases and J by 3 bases, and 8 bases separated the two germline ends. The germline V gene has CDR1 SQVTM and CDR2 ANQGSEA. CDR3 length: 12 amino acids. The gene calls are TRBV29-1 and TRBJ2-2; no definite D call. The sequence was obtained from a human donor in good health. The source material was CD8+ T cells from PBMCs. CDR3 sequence: CSVGADTGELFF. The DNA of the CDR3 is TGCAGCGTCGGAGCAGACACCGGGGAGCTGTTTTTT.